The next 27 T cell receptor beta chains were all read from a single sample in a study of T-cell memory formation after mild COVID-19. One entry per CDR3 protein, called by TCRdb with MiXCR from the 5' RACE reads. Among fewer than 500,000 distinct CDR3 sequences listed, approximately 25% were seen once. Sequenced: PBMCs or a T cell subset sorted from them (not recorded which). The receptors here all came from an adult woman who had mild COVID-19 (a few samples of this study predate the infection). Cell type and time point are not known.

This clonotype has only a few counts. The rearrangement uses TRBV7-2 and TRBJ2-5; TRBD2 matches 9 bases. J was trimmed by 5 bases and V by 4 bases; bases with no gene match: 14. CDR1 and CDR2 from the germline V gene are SGHTA and FQGNSA. The CDR3 has 17 amino acids. CDR3: CASSSGLAGIVGETQYF. CDR3 DNA sequence: TGTGCCAGCAGCTCGGGACTAGCTGGAATTGTGGGCGAGACCCAGTACTTC. The full variable domain, in which reference TRBV7-2 and TRBJ2-5 provide the parts outside the CDR3, is GAGVSQSPSNKVTEKGKDVELRCDPISGHTALYWYRQSLGQGLEFLIYFQGNSAPDKSGLPSDRFSAERTGGSVSTLTIQRTQQEDSAVYLCASSSGLAGIVGETQYFGPGTRLLVL.

V usage is TRBV6-5 and J usage is TRBJ1-1; 11 bases are shared with TRBD1. This CDR3 has 15 amino acids. CDR1 and CDR2 (germline): MNHEY, SVGAGI. V lost 4 bases and J lost 10; bases outside the gene matches: 11. This chain's CDR3 is CASSFDRDRGLGAFF. Here the CDR3 DNA reads TGTGCCAGCAGTTTTGATCGGGACAGGGGGTTAGGAGCTTTCTTT.

This clonotype has more than one count but fewer than ten. V and J are TRBV12-3 or TRBV12-4 and TRBJ1-6; 9 nucleotides match TRBD1. Unmatched junction bases numbered 5, after V lost 2 bases and J lost 9 bases. This CDR3 is built from 15 residues. As DNA, the CDR3 is TGTGCCAGCAGTTTATCCGACAGGGGGATTTCACCCCTCCACTTT. It encodes CASSLSDRGISPLHF.

This clonotype has a single count. The rearrangement joins TRBV18 to TRBJ1-1; 7 nucleotides align to TRBD1. The CDR3 is 16 amino acids. V lost 0 bases and J lost 4; bases outside the gene matches: 8. From germline, CDR1 is KGHSH and CDR2 LQKENI. CDR3 protein: CASSPPGQLSGTEAFF. CDR3 nucleotides: TGTGCCAGCTCACCACCGGGACAGCTGTCTGGCACTGAAGCTTTCTTT.

The chain has TRBV6-5 and TRBJ1-1, with a weak D call TRBD1 (6 bases). The germline V gene encodes CDR1 MNHEY and CDR2 SVGAGI. V was pared by 0 bases and J by 4 bases, with 9 bases between. The CDR3 length is 14 residues. DNA for the CDR3: TGTGCCAGCAGTTACTCAGGGGGGGGCACTGAAGCTTTCTTT. It codes for CASSYSGGGTEAFF.

The chain employs TRBV12-3 or TRBV12-4 and TRBJ2-1, with TRBD1 as a possible D gene (5 bases). The CDR3 has 16 residues. The V gene lost 6 bases and the J gene lost 5 bases, with 20 bases spanning the gap. CDR3 DNA: TGTGCCAGCAGGCCAAGGCTGCAGGGTTACAACAATGAGCAGTTCTTC. It specifies CASRPRLQGYNNEQFF.

This clonotype was picked up many times. This rearrangement joins TRBV4-1 to TRBJ2-7; TRBD1 matches 8 bases. This CDR3 is built from 14 residues. CDR1 and CDR2 from the germline V gene are MGHRA and YSYEKL. V was clipped by 1 base and J by 2 bases; unmatched bases: 1. CDR3 sequence (DNA): TGCGCCAGCAGCCAAGGGACAGGGACCTACGAGCAGTACTTC. Protein sequence: CASSQGTGTYEQYF.

This chain joins TRBV7-9 and TRBJ2-2; D not resolved. Germline loops: CDR1 SEHNR, CDR2 FQNEAQ (reference sequence). The CDR3 extends over 15 amino acids. With 5 bases removed from V and 5 bases from J, the gap between germline ends came to 15 bases. CDR3: CASSRTGLRTGELFF. For the CDR3, the DNA is TGTGCCAGCAGCCGAACCGGGCTCCGGACCGGGGAGCTGTTTTTT. The whole variable domain, remainder taken from reference TRBV7-9 and TRBJ2-2, is DTGVSQNPRHKITKRGQNVTFRCDPISEHNRLYWYRQTLGQGPEFLTYFQNEAQLEKSRLLSDRFSAERPKGSFSTLEIQRTEQGDSAMYLCASSRTGLRTGELFFGEGSRLTVL.

This rearrangement joins TRBV24-1 to TRBJ2-7; TRBD2 agrees at 12 bases. After removal of 9 bases from V and 2 bases from J, the junction contained 1 base not matched to a gene. This CDR3 is built from 13 residues. Germline values: CDR1 KGHDR, CDR2 SFDVKD. CDR3 region: CATRLAGAYEQYF. CDR3 coding DNA: TGTGCCACCCGACTAGCGGGGGCCTACGAGCAGTACTTC.

This clonotype was recorded a few times. The chain carries TRBV9 and TRBJ2-1; 9 bases fit TRBD1. The CDR3 is 15 amino acids. Germline loops: CDR1 SGDLS, CDR2 YYNGEE. V shed 0 bases and J 5 bases; nucleotides not matched to a gene: 3. This CDR3 is CASSVGGQGNNEQFF. The CDR3 DNA follows: TGTGCCAGCAGCGTAGGGGGACAGGGAAACAATGAGCAGTTCTTC.

This clonotype was seen more than once but under ten times. The chain combines TRBV11-2 with TRBJ2-3; TRBD2 matches 9 bases. Germline CDR1 and CDR2: SGHAT and FQNNGV. The CDR3 consists of 16 residues. V lost 3 bases to trimming and J lost 5 bases; unmatched junction nucleotides: 9. CDR3 protein: CASSFRLAGPGDTQYF. For the CDR3, the DNA is TGTGCCAGCAGCTTCAGGCTAGCGGGGCCCGGAGATACGCAGTATTTT.

There are many counts of this clonotype. V gene TRBV7-9 combines with J gene TRBJ1-5; 7 bases are shared with TRBD1. The CDR3 covers 13 residues. In germline, CDR1 is SEHNR, CDR2 FQNEAQ (reference sequence). V shed 8 bases and J 2 bases; nucleotides not matched to a gene: 3. The CDR3, as DNA: TGTGCCAGCGGAACAGGGGGCAATCAGCCCCAGCATTTT. Translation gives CASGTGGNQPQHF.

This clonotype has only one observation. The chain recombines TRBV2 with TRBJ2-2; no clear D gene. Trimming stripped 10 bases from V and 5 bases from J, with 8 bases between. The CDR3 consists of 11 residues. Per germline, CDR1 SNHLY and CDR2 FYNNEI. In nucleotides, the CDR3 is TGTGCCATGCTAAGGACCGGGGAGCTGTTTTTT. Its protein is CAMLRTGELFF.

The chain is built from TRBV5-1 and TRBJ2-2, with D uncertain. CDR1 is SGHRS, CDR2 YFSETQ, per germline. V lost 2 bases and J 3 bases, leaving 5 bases between the germline ends. The CDR3 is 13 amino acids. CDR3 DNA sequence: TGCGCCAGCAGCTTCAGATACACCGGGGAGCTGTTTTTT. It specifies CASSFRYTGELFF.

This clonotype showed up just a few times. The gene calls are TRBV5-1 and TRBJ2-3; D is unresolved. Germline lookup yields CDR1 SGHRS and CDR2 YFSETQ. The CDR3 consists of 14 residues. V was clipped by 4 bases and J by 0 bases, with 9 bases between them. The CDR3 sequence: CASSPNPSTDTQYF. CDR3 nucleotides: TGCGCCAGCAGCCCGAACCCCAGCACAGATACGCAGTATTTT.

This clonotype was observed a few times. J is TRBJ2-7 and V is TRBV5-4, with 8 positions matching TRBD2. There are 17 residues in the CDR3. CDR1 is SGHNT, CDR2 YYREEE, per germline (reference sequence). The J segment lost 0 bases and the V segment lost 4 bases, leaving 12 bases of the junction unmatched. DNA for the CDR3: TGTGCCAGCAGCAATTCCGGAGCGGGGGACCTCTCCTACGAGCAGTACTTC. It encodes CASSNSGAGDLSYEQYF.

This clonotype came up a few times. The V gene is TRBV18, the J gene TRBJ2-7; 9 bases fit TRBD1. The junction had 6 bases not matched to a gene; V was cut back by 3 bases and J by 6 bases. The CDR3 consists of 14 residues. Germline values: CDR1 KGHSH, CDR2 LQKENI. In DNA, the CDR3 is TGTGCCAGCTCACCGAGGACAGGGGCCCGCGAGCAGTACTTC. It translates to CASSPRTGAREQYF. Using reference TRBV18 and TRBJ2-7 for the parts outside the CDR3, the full variable domain is NAGVMQNPRHLVRRRGQEARLRCSPMKGHSHVYWYRQLPEEGLKFMVYLQKENIIDESGMPKERFSAEFPKEGPSILRIQQVVRGDSAAYFCASSPRTGAREQYFGPGTRLTVT.

There are a few counts of this clonotype. The rearrangement uses TRBV4-3 and TRBJ2-1; TRBD2 aligns across 12 bases. The CDR3 has 16 residues. The V and J ends lost 5 bases and 9 bases, in that order; junction bases with no gene match: 11. Germline lookup yields CDR1 LGHNA and CDR2 YSLEER. The CDR3 protein is CASSNALAGGQSEQFF. In DNA, the CDR3 is TGCGCCAGCAGCAATGCCCTAGCGGGAGGGCAGAGTGAGCAGTTCTTC.

This clonotype was seen at least ten times. The CDR3 sequence is CASSVLGRAGNEQFF. In DNA form, the CDR3 reads TGCGCCAGCAGCGTCCTTGGGAGGGCCGGGAATGAGCAGTTCTTC. J is TRBJ2-1 and V is TRBV5-1; 7 bases fit TRBD2. V was pared by 4 bases and J by 7 bases, with 11 bases of the junction left unmatched. This CDR3 comprises 15 residues. Germline CDR1 is SGHRS and CDR2 is YFSETQ.

This clonotype has a count of ten or more. The genes are TRBV29-1 and TRBJ2-7, with D tentatively TRBD2 (8 bases). CDR3 length: 16 amino acids. From germline, CDR1 is SQVTM and CDR2 ANQGSEA. The V gene lost 1 base and the J gene lost 2 bases, with 18 bases spanning the gap. Here the CDR3 reads CSVEGGQAGRAYEQYF. The CDR3 DNA reads TGCAGCGTTGAAGGCGGACAGGCCGGGAGGGCCTACGAGCAGTACTTC.

The CDR3 nucleotides are TGTGCCAGCACAAGCTCCTACAATGAGCAGTTCTTC. Translated: CASTSSYNEQFF. This chain uses TRBV3-1 with TRBJ2-1; no reliable D call. Trimming stripped 7 bases from V and 0 bases from J, with 4 bases between. CDR1 is LGHDT, CDR2 YNNKEL, per germline (reference sequence). The CDR3 extends over 12 amino acids.

The gene calls are TRBV24-1 and TRBJ1-2; perhaps TRBD1 as D (5 bases). The CDR3 is 13 amino acids. CDR1 is KGHDR, CDR2 SFDVKD, per germline. The V end was cut by 6 bases, the J end by 2 bases, with 9 bases between. The CDR3 bases are TGTGCCACCAGTTCGACAGAGAACTATGGCTACACCTTC. Translating it yields CATSSTENYGYTF.

This clonotype was seen a handful of times. This rearrangement joins TRBV7-9 to TRBJ2-1, with D possibly being TRBD2 (6 bases). The CDR3 is made up of 14 amino acids. Trimming left V 8 bases short and J 5 bases short, with 16 bases between. Germline V gene lookup returns CDR1 SEHNR and CDR2 FQNEAQ (reference sequence). The CDR3 coding sequence is TGTGCCAGCCAACTATCGGGAGCAAACAATGAGCAGTTCTTC. Translated, it gives CASQLSGANNEQFF.

The V call is TRBV5-1, the J call TRBJ1-2; possibly TRBD1 for D (5 bases). CDR1 is SGHRS and CDR2 is YFSETQ in the germline V gene. Trimming pared 6 bases from V and 4 bases from J, leaving 19 bases between. This CDR3 has 15 residues. CDR3 sequence: CASKPQRQMPYGYTF. In nucleotides, the CDR3 is TGCGCCAGCAAACCCCAGAGACAGATGCCCTATGGCTACACCTTC. Supplemented by reference TRBV5-1 and TRBJ1-2, the full variable domain reads KAGVTQTPRYLIKTRGQQVTLSCSPISGHRSVSWYQQTPGQGLQFLFEYFSETQRNKGNFPGRFSGRQFSNSRSEMNVSTLELGDSALYLCASKPQRQMPYGYTFGSGTRLTVV.

This chain uses TRBV18 with TRBJ2-1, with a possible D match to TRBD2 (6 bases). CDR3 size: 12 residues. CDR1 KGHSH and CDR2 LQKENI come from the germline V gene. Trimming left V 3 bases short and J 12 bases short, with 12 bases between. DNA of the CDR3: TGTGCCAGCTCACCCCCCGGGGGTGGGCAGTTCTTC. Translation gives CASSPPGGGQFF.

This clonotype was recorded at least ten times. The genes are TRBV4-3 and TRBJ2-2, with TRBD2 as a possible D gene (5 bases). This CDR3 has 13 amino acids. The germline V and J ends were trimmed by 5 bases and 6 bases, with 10 bases remaining between them. Germline-derived CDR1 and CDR2 are LGHNA and YSLEER. CDR3: CASSIRTAGELFF. Here the CDR3 DNA reads TGCGCCAGCAGCATCCGGACTGCCGGGGAGCTGTTTTTT.

The gene calls are TRBV30 and TRBJ1-2, with D uncertain. Germline V CDR1 and CDR2: GTSNPN, SVGIG (reference sequence). The CDR3 totals 14 residues. V gave up 0 bases and J gave up 8 bases, with 16 bases separating them. The CDR3 loop is CAWSVSYRTRGYTF. CDR3 DNA: TGTGCCTGGAGTGTATCCTATCGGACGAGAGGCTACACCTTC.